This entry describes one T cell receptor beta chain. This CDR3 comprises 14 residues. Germline CDR1 reads MGHDK; CDR2 reads SYGVNS. Trimming removed 2 bases at V and 5 bases at J, with 10 bases between. The data originate from a study of OX40 agonist ivuxolimab in advanced cancers. Clones were read by immunoSEQ multiplex PCR, and TCRdb kept only the in-frame ones, dropping some. The sample has under 20,000 clones, 90% seen once. This sample comprised CD4+ or CD8+ T cells sorted from blood, obtained in a trial of the OX40 agonist ivuxolimab. The V and J genes are TRBV25-1 and TRBJ2-1; D is possibly TRBD1 (6 bases). This clonotype was sampled from an adult with an advanced solid tumor such as melanoma, head and neck, liver or kidney cancer. CDR3 region: CASSEGGPNNEQFF. CDR3 DNA: TGTGCCAGCAGTGAAGGGGGCCCAAACAATGAGCAGTTCTTC.